A single sample gave rise to the 18 T cell receptor beta chains below, sequenced in a study of blood T cell repertoires in COVID-19. The method was immunoSEQ multiplex PCR; TCRdb's version includes in-frame clones alone and lacks a portion of them. Of about 100,000 clones listed, approximately 93% were seen once; the top ten hold around 2.1%. Sequencing used peripheral blood. The receptors derive from a man aged 45-65 years with active COVID-19.

V is TRBV5-4 and J is TRBJ2-1; 7 nucleotides line up with TRBD1. Germline V gene data show CDR1 as SGHNT and CDR2 as YYREEE (reference sequence). CDR3 length equals 18 residues. Germline trimming cut 2 bases from V and 5 bases from J; bases unmatched to any gene: 16. This chain's CDR3 is CASSFLFKGDRRDNEQFF. The CDR3 DNA is TGTGCCAGCAGCTTTCTATTTAAGGGGGACAGACGGGACAATGAGCAGTTCTTC.

DNA for the CDR3: TGTGCCAGCAGCGTAGGCAGGGGTTCGTTTTCCCTTTGGGCTTTCTTT. It translates to CASSVGRGSFSLWAFF. The genes are TRBV9 and TRBJ1-1; perhaps TRBD1 as D (6 bases). Trimming cost V 0 bases and J 11 bases, with 23 bases left between them. Germline assignment: CDR1 SGDLS and CDR2 YYNGEE. The CDR3 runs to 16 residues.

The V gene is TRBV9, the J gene TRBJ1-1; 7 bases align to TRBD1. V was pared by 3 bases and J by 0 bases, with 5 bases of the junction left unmatched. CDR3 length: 15 residues. Germline loops: CDR1 SGDLS, CDR2 YYNGEE. The CDR3 DNA is TGTGCCAGCAGCGATAGACAGGGAGTGAACACTGAAGCTTTCTTT. Residues: CASSDRQGVNTEAFF.

The chain is built from TRBV4-2 and TRBJ2-2, with a possible D match to TRBD2 (6 bases). The germline V gene encodes CDR1 LGHNA and CDR2 YNFKEQ. Trimming removed 0 bases at V and 3 bases at J, with 20 bases between. This CDR3 is 19 amino acids long. CDR3 region: CASSQDHSGGGTDTGELFF. The CDR3 region has the DNA TGTGCCAGCAGCCAAGATCATTCCGGGGGAGGCACGGACACCGGGGAGCTGTTTTTT.

This clone has only one observation. CDR3 residues: CASSIDEGPYNEQFF. The CDR3, as DNA: TGTGCCAGTAGTATAGATGAGGGCCCCTACAATGAGCAGTTCTTC. This chain uses TRBV19 with TRBJ2-1; D perhaps matches TRBD2 (5 bases). Germline CDR1 is LNHDA and CDR2 is SQIVND (reference sequence). The CDR3 is made up of 15 amino acids. V was shortened by 0 bases and J by 2 bases, with 8 bases between the two germline ends.

The CDR3 DNA is TGTGCCAGCAGTAAGATACAAGAATTGAACACTGAAGCTTTCTTT. This sequence encodes CASSKIQELNTEAFF. The chain joins TRBV6-5 to TRBJ1-1; D call uncertain. The CDR3 contains 15 residues. The V end was cut by 5 bases, the J end by 0 bases, with 13 bases between. Germline loops: CDR1 MNHEY, CDR2 SVGAGI.

The chain has TRBV5-6 and TRBJ2-5, with 7 bases lining up with TRBD1. The germline V gene encodes CDR1 SGHDT and CDR2 YYEEEE. The CDR3 has 17 residues. V lost 3 bases to trimming and J lost 4 bases; unmatched junction nucleotides: 15. The CDR3 loop is CASSWFRRQGTAETQYF. The CDR3 DNA sequence: TGTGCCAGCAGCTGGTTTAGGAGACAGGGAACGGCAGAGACCCAGTACTTC.

Here the CDR3 DNA reads TGTGCCAGCACCCGGACAGGAGAGAACACTGAAGCTTTCTTT. It encodes CASTRTGENTEAFF. This rearrangement joins TRBV7-9 to TRBJ1-1, with 7 bases that match TRBD1. This CDR3 has 14 residues. The V gene's germline CDR1 is SEHNR and CDR2 FQNEAQ (reference sequence). Trimming removed 7 bases from V and 1 base from J; junction bases left unmatched: 6.

The V call is TRBV7-8, the J call TRBJ2-7; 7 bases map to TRBD1. The CDR3 sequence is 15 residues long. From germline, CDR1 is SGHVS and CDR2 FQNEAQ. V shed 4 bases and J 0 bases; nucleotides not matched to a gene: 6. This CDR3 reads CASSSTGTVSYEQYV. The CDR3 DNA follows: TGTGCCAGCAGCTCGACCGGGACAGTCTCCTACGAGCAGTACGTC.

J is TRBJ2-2 and V is TRBV7-9; D unclear. CDR1 SEHNR and CDR2 FQNEAQ come from the germline V gene (reference sequence). The V end was cut by 5 bases, the J end by 2 bases, with 12 bases between. CDR3 length: 15 residues. The CDR3 loop reads CASSQQDINTGELFF. CDR3 DNA: TGTGCCAGCAGCCAACAAGACATCAACACCGGGGAGCTGTTTTTT.

This chain joins TRBV5-1 and TRBJ2-7; 7 bases align to TRBD1. CDR3 size: 16 residues. CDR1 is SGHRS, CDR2 YFSETQ, per germline. The ends lost 3 bases at V and 3 bases at J; junction bases unmatched: 12. The CDR3 here is CASSYGQARAGYEQYF. The CDR3, as DNA: TGCGCCAGCAGCTACGGACAGGCCAGGGCCGGCTACGAGCAGTACTTC.

The chain joins TRBV2 to TRBJ1-2; D remains unclear. This CDR3 comprises 15 residues. Germline CDR1 reads SNHLY; CDR2 reads FYNNEI. V dropped 9 bases and J dropped 4 bases, with 21 bases sitting between them. The CDR3 region has the DNA TGTGCCAGGAGGTTCTCGGGGTCCCACGGCTATGGCTACACCTTC. Its protein product is CARRFSGSHGYGYTF.

The chain recombines TRBV11-3 with TRBJ1-1; D call uncertain. Germline CDR1 is SGHNT and CDR2 is YENEEA. CDR3 length: 13 amino acids. The germline V and J ends were trimmed by 3 bases and 2 bases, with 7 bases remaining between them. The DNA of the CDR3 is TGTGCCAGCAGCTTCTCCCCCAACACTGAAGCTTTCTTT. Translation: CASSFSPNTEAFF.

The chain has TRBV6-5 and TRBJ1-2; TRBD1 matches 8 bases. This CDR3 is built from 16 residues. Germline lookup yields CDR1 MNHEY and CDR2 SVGAGI. The J segment lost 8 bases and the V segment lost 0 bases, leaving 11 bases of the junction unmatched. CDR3 sequence: CASSYSRGTGGRGYTF. Written as DNA, the CDR3 is TGTGCCAGCAGTTACTCGAGGGGAACAGGGGGTCGGGGCTACACCTTC.

The rearrangement joins TRBV5-1 to TRBJ2-7; 12 bases map to TRBD2. Trimming removed 4 bases from V and 2 bases from J; junction bases left unmatched: 4. Germline V lookup: CDR1 SGHRS, CDR2 YFSETQ. This CDR3 has 15 amino acids. CDR3 nucleotides: TGCGCCAGCAGCAGCACTAGCGGGGGGCCCTACGAGCAGTACTTC. It yields the protein CASSSTSGGPYEQYF.

The chain joins TRBV18 to TRBJ1-5; 10 positions match TRBD1. The CDR3 extends over 15 amino acids. Germline CDR1 is KGHSH and CDR2 is LQKENI. J lost 5 bases, V lost 4 bases, and 5 bases had no gene match. The CDR3 coding sequence is TGTGCCAGCTCACTTGGACAGGGGGGGGATCAGCCCCAGCATTTT. This encodes CASSLGQGGDQPQHF.

The chain uses TRBV13 and TRBJ2-7; 9 nucleotides agree with TRBD2. The CDR3 spans 16 residues. Germline values: CDR1 PRHDT, CDR2 FYEKMQ (reference sequence). V gave up 4 bases and J gave up 0 bases; unmatched junction bases: 7. The CDR3, as DNA: TGTGCCAGCAGCTCATTTCAGCGGGGGGACTCCTACGAGCAGTACTTC. It encodes CASSSFQRGDSYEQYF.

The V and J genes are TRBV9 and TRBJ2-1, with a possible D match to TRBD2 (6 bases). V was cut by 4 bases and J by 0 bases, with 11 bases left in between. The CDR3 covers 15 residues. The germline CDR1 and CDR2 sequences are SGDLS and YYNGEE. The CDR3 DNA sequence: TGTGCCAGCAGCCCAATTAGCGGCTCCTACAATGAGCAGTTCTTC. Residues: CASSPISGSYNEQFF.